This passage covers 18 T cell receptor beta chains from one sample sequenced in a study of PD-1 blockade in classical Hodgkin lymphoma (dated by TCRdb to the early 2020s). Reading the label with the study, this specimen's time point is: newly diagnosed, previously untreated cHL patient sample. Libraries were prepared through the immunoSEQ multiplex PCR assay. Here the immuneACCESS table is served through TCRdb, limited to in-frame sequences with V and J called. Missing clones are a known gap in these copies; in checked studies unresolved V genes cover under half, and the rest lacks a known reason. Recorded for this sample are tens of thousands of clones; about 93% of them occurred a single time. Together, the top ten hold about 2.5% of the sample. The sequencing sample was made of peripheral blood mononuclear cells (PBMCs). All receptors derive from a human donor with classical Hodgkin lymphoma.

The genes are TRBV11-3 and TRBJ1-6; D is possibly TRBD1 (5 bases). The germline V gene has CDR1 SGHNT and CDR2 YENEEA. V was clipped by 3 bases and J by 7 bases, with 10 bases between them. This CDR3 has 14 amino acids. The CDR3 DNA is TGTGCCAGCAGCTTCGGACACCCCAATTCACCCCTCCACTTT. Translating it yields CASSFGHPNSPLHF.

The chain recombines TRBV7-9 with TRBJ2-3, with 9 positions matching TRBD2. J was trimmed by 3 bases and V by 3 bases; bases with no gene match: 7. This CDR3 contains 16 residues. CDR1 SEHNR and CDR2 FQNEAQ come from the germline V gene (reference sequence). CDR3 protein: CASSFQAGGRTDTQYF. The CDR3 DNA reads as TGTGCCAGCAGCTTCCAAGCGGGGGGCAGGACAGATACGCAGTATTTT.

This clone was detected only a few times. The J gene is TRBJ1-1, the V gene TRBV11-2; D not resolved. The length of the CDR3 is 12 residues. V was clipped by 1 base and J by 4 bases, with 4 bases between them. The germline V gene has CDR1 SGHAT and CDR2 FQNNGV. The CDR3 coding sequence is TGTGCCAGCAGCTTAGCGGGCACTGAAGCTTTCTTT. This translates into CASSLAGTEAFF.

The chain links TRBV11-3 to TRBJ1-3, with D tentatively TRBD1 (6 bases). The CDR3 runs 15 residues. The V gene's germline CDR1 is SGHNT and CDR2 YENEEA. With 6 bases removed from V and 0 bases from J, the gap between germline ends came to 12 bases. The CDR3 region is CASSLQGTSGNTIYF. The CDR3 nucleotides read TGTGCCAGCAGTCTTCAGGGGACCTCTGGAAACACCATATATTTT. The full variable domain, completed using reference TRBV11-3 and TRBJ1-3, is EAGVVQSPRYKIIEKKQPVAFWCNPISGHNTLYWYLQNLGQGPELLIRYENEEAVDDSQLPKDRFSAERLKGVDSTLKIQPAELGDSAVYLCASSLQGTSGNTIYFGEGSWLTVV.

The chain has TRBV7-3 and TRBJ1-1, with D tentatively TRBD1 (5 bases). This CDR3 spans 13 amino acids. The V gene lost 5 bases and the J gene lost 7 bases, with 14 bases spanning the gap. Germline V gives CDR1 SGHTA, CDR2 FQGTGA. CDR3 residues: CASSLSGLGEAFF. The CDR3 bases are TGTGCCAGCAGCCTCTCAGGGCTCGGTGAAGCTTTCTTT.

This clone was observed a handful of times. The germline gene is not matched at one end of the junction; a read error may be the cause. CDR3 in amino acids: CASSLVPLLSGSEQYF. CDR3 nucleotide sequence: TGCGCCAGCAGTTTGGTTCCCCTACTAAGCGGGAGCGAGCAGTACTTC. The gene calls are TRBV5-1 and TRBJ2-7, with 8 bases identical to TRBD2. This CDR3 contains 16 residues. From germline, CDR1 is SGHRS and CDR2 YFSETQ.

The J gene is TRBJ1-2, the V gene TRBV30; D is unclear. From germline, CDR1 is GTSNPN and CDR2 SVGIG (reference sequence). Between the trimmed V and J ends, which lost 4 bases and 2 bases, there was a span of 8 bases. This CDR3 region has 12 residues. The CDR3 sequence: CAWTPGNYGYTF. The CDR3 DNA follows: TGTGCCTGGACACCGGGGAACTATGGCTACACCTTC.

The chain joins TRBV28 to TRBJ2-5; D may correspond to TRBD1 or TRBD2 (5 bases each). The CDR3 is made up of 16 amino acids. Trimming stripped 8 bases from V and 0 bases from J, with 19 bases between. Per the germline V gene, CDR1 is MDHEN and CDR2 is SYDVKM. CDR3 region: CASVGVRVEYQETQYF. The CDR3 coding sequence is TGTGCCAGCGTAGGGGTGAGGGTTGAGTACCAAGAGACCCAGTACTTC.

The DNA for the CDR3 is TGTGCCAGCAGGGCGGGCTCTGGGGCCAACGTCCTGACTTTC. Amino acid sequence: CASRAGSGANVLTF. The V gene is TRBV2, the J gene TRBJ2-6, with D possibly being TRBD2 (5 bases). This CDR3 is built from 14 residues. Germline lookup yields CDR1 SNHLY and CDR2 FYNNEI. The V gene lost 6 bases and the J gene lost 0 bases, with 6 bases spanning the gap.

The chain uses TRBV5-1 and TRBJ2-5; the match to TRBD2 covers 9 bases. The trim removed 0 bases at V and 2 bases at J, leaving 8 bases unmatched. The CDR3 sequence is 17 residues long. From germline, CDR1 is SGHRS and CDR2 YFSETQ. CDR3 nucleotides: TGCGCCAGCAGCTTGGGGCTAGCGGGGACACTACAAGAGACCCAGTACTTC. Encoded protein: CASSLGLAGTLQETQYF.

In its sample, this clone was seen a few times. This chain joins TRBV6-1 and TRBJ2-7; maybe TRBD1 (7 bases). The CDR3 extends over 15 amino acids. Trimming took off 5 bases at V and 1 base at J, with 15 bases between the two ends. The germline V gene has CDR1 MNHNS and CDR2 SASEGT. The CDR3 reads CASSHQGGESYEQYF. In DNA, the CDR3 is TGTGCCAGCAGTCACCAGGGGGGAGAGTCCTACGAGCAGTACTTC.

This chain's CDR3 is CASSTTGKNTEAFF. The CDR3 DNA sequence: TGTGCCAGTAGTACCACAGGTAAGAACACTGAAGCTTTCTTT. The chain has TRBV19 and TRBJ1-1; a weak D match, TRBD1 (5 bases). Trimming removed 4 bases at V and 1 base at J, with 10 bases between. The germline gives CDR1 LNHDA, CDR2 SQIVND (reference sequence). CDR3 length: 14 amino acids.

The chain employs TRBV28 and TRBJ2-1; 7 bases map to TRBD2. Germline-derived CDR1 and CDR2 are MDHEN and SYDVKM. Trimming took 5 bases from V and 3 from J; bases not matched to a gene: 7. The CDR3 sequence is 15 residues long. The CDR3 DNA is TGTGCCAGCAGTGGGCGGGAGAGGGGCTACAATGAGCAGTTCTTC. The encoded protein is CASSGRERGYNEQFF.

This rearrangement joins TRBV9 to TRBJ2-3; D gene ambiguous. V lost 0 bases to trimming and J lost 0 bases, with 2 bases between them. Germline V lookup: CDR1 SGDLS, CDR2 YYNGEE. This CDR3 is built from 13 residues. The CDR3 loop reads CASSVESTDTQYF. Written as DNA, the CDR3 is TGTGCCAGCAGCGTAGAAAGCACAGATACGCAGTATTTT.

The chain recombines TRBV19 with TRBJ1-3; TRBD1 aligns across 7 bases. The CDR3 spans 17 residues. With V trimmed by 7 bases and J by 1 base, 13 bases remained unmatched. Per the germline V gene, CDR1 is LNHDA and CDR2 is SQIVND (reference sequence). CDR3 sequence: CASNRRGRTESGNTIYF. In nucleotides, the CDR3 is TGTGCCAGTAACCGAAGGGGGCGAACGGAATCTGGAAACACCATATATTTT.

The chain has TRBV2 and TRBJ2-7, with D perhaps being TRBD1 or TRBD2 (5 bases each). The CDR3 has 15 residues. V lost 6 bases, J lost 6 bases, and 21 bases lay in between. Germline assignment: CDR1 SNHLY and CDR2 FYNNEI. The CDR3 reads CASRGEIWGGFEQYF. Here the CDR3 DNA reads TGTGCCAGCAGGGGGGAAATTTGGGGCGGCTTCGAGCAGTACTTC.

This chain joins TRBV7-6 and TRBJ2-1, with 7 bases identical to TRBD2. Germline assignment: CDR1 SGHVS and CDR2 FNYEAQ. J lost 8 bases, V lost 0 bases, and 10 bases had no gene match. CDR3 size: 16 residues. CDR3 region: CASSLAVAARGDEQFF. The CDR3 coding sequence is TGTGCCAGCAGCTTAGCGGTTGCAGCACGGGGGGATGAGCAGTTCTTC.

This chain links TRBV6-5 with TRBJ1-5, with TRBD1 identical over 10 bases. The CDR3 length is 13 residues. Germline values: CDR1 MNHEY, CDR2 SVGAGI. The CDR3 sequence: CGVGQGKNQPQHF. As DNA, the CDR3 is TGTGGAGTGGGACAGGGGAAAAATCAGCCCCAGCATTTT.